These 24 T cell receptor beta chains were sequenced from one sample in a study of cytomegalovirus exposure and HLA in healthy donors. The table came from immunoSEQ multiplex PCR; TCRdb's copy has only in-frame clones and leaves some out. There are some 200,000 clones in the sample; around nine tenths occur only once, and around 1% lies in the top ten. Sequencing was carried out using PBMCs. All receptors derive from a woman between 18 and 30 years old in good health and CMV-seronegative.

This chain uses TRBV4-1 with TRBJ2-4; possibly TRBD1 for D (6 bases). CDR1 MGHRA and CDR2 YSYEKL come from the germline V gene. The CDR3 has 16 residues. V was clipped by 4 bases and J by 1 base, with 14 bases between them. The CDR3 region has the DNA TGCGCCAGCAGCCGACTGGGGGCTGAGGCCAAAAACATTCAGTACTTC. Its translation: CASSRLGAEAKNIQYF.

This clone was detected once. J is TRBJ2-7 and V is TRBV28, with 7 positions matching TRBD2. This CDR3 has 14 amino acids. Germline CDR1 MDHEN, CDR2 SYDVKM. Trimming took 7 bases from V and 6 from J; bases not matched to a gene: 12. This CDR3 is CASILSSGVGEQYF. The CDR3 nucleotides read TGTGCCAGCATTCTATCTAGCGGAGTAGGCGAGCAGTACTTC.

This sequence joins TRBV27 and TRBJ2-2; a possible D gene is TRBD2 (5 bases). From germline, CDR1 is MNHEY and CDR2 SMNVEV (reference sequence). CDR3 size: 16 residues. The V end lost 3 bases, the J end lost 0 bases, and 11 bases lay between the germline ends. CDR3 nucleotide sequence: TGTGCCAGCAGTTTCTGGAGGCCAGCGAACACCGGGGAGCTGTTTTTT. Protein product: CASSFWRPANTGELFF.

The CDR3 DNA reads TGCAGCGTTGAAGGAAGGCAGGGGGTTGAAGCTTTCTTT. This translates into CSVEGRQGVEAFF. The chain is built from TRBV29-1 and TRBJ1-1; 7 bases fit TRBD1. J gave up 7 bases and V 1 base, and 6 bases lay outside the gene matches. The CDR3 has 13 residues. Germline CDR1 is SQVTM and CDR2 is ANQGSEA.

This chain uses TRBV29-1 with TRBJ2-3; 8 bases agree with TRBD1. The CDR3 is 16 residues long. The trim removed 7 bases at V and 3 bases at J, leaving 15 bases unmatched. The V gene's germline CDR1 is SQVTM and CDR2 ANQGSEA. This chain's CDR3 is CSARRDWTGRTDTQYF. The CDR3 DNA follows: TGCAGCGCCCGTAGAGATTGGACAGGGAGAACAGATACGCAGTATTTT.

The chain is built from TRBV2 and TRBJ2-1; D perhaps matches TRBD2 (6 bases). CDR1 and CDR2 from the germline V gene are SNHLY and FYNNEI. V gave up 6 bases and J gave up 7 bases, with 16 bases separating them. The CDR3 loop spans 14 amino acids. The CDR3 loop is CASRPSDHNNEQFF. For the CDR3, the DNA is TGTGCCAGCAGGCCTAGCGACCACAATAATGAGCAGTTCTTC.

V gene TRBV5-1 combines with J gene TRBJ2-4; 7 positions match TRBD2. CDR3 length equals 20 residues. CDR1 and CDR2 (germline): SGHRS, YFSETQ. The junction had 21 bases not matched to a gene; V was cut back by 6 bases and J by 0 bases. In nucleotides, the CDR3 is TGCGCCAGCACCAGAGGTCCGGTAGGGAGCGGGATCCTAGCCAAAAACATTCAGTACTTC. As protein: CASTRGPVGSGILAKNIQYF.

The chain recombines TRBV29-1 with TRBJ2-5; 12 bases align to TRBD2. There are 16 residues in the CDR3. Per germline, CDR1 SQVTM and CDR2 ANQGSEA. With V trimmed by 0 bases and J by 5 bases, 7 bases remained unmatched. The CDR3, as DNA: TGCAGCGTTGAAGAGGCGTCTAGCGGGAGGGGGGAGACCCAGTACTTC. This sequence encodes CSVEEASSGRGETQYF.

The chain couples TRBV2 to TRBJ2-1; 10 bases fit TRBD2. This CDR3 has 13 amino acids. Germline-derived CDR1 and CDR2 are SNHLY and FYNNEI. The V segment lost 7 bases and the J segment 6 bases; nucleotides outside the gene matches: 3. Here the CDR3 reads CASNPSGSNEQFF. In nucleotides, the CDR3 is TGTGCCAGCAATCCTAGCGGGAGCAATGAGCAGTTCTTC. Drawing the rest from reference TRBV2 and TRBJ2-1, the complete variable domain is EPEVTQTPSHQVTQMGQEVILRCVPISNHLYFYWYRQILGQKVEFLVSFYNNEISEKSEIFDDQFSVERPDGSNFTLKIRSTKLEDSAMYFCASNPSGSNEQFFGPGTRLTVL.

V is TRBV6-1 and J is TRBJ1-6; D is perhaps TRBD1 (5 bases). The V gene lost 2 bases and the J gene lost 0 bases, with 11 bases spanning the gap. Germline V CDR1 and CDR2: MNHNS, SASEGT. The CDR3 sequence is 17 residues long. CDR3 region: CASSESRGTSYNSPLHF. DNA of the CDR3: TGTGCCAGCAGTGAAAGTAGGGGTACCTCCTATAATTCACCCCTCCACTTT.

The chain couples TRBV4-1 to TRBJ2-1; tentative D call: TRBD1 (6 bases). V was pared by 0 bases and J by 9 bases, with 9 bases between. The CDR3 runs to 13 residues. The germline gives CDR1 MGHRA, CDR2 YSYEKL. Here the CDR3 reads CASSQDRGSEQFF. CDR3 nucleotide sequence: TGCGCCAGCAGCCAAGATAGGGGGAGTGAGCAGTTCTTC.

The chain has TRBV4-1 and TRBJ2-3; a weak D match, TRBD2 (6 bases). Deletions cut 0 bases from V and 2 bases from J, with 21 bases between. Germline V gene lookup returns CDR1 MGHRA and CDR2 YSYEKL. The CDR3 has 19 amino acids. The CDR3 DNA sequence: TGCGCCAGCAGCCAAGAGGGGGGTAGTGGGAGCGCCCTCACAGATACGCAGTATTTT. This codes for CASSQEGGSGSALTDTQYF.

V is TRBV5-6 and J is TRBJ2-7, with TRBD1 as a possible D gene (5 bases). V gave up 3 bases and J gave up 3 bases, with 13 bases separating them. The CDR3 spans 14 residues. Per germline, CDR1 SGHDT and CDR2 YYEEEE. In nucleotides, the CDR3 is TGTGCCAGCAGCTACACAGGTGGAAGCTACGAGCAGTACTTC. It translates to CASSYTGGSYEQYF. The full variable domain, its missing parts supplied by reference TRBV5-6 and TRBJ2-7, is DAGVTQSPTHLIKTRGQQVTLRCSPKSGHDTVSWYQQALGQGPQFIFQYYEEEERQRGNFPDRFSGHQFPNYSSELNVNALLLGDSALYLCASSYTGGSYEQYFGPGTRLTVT.

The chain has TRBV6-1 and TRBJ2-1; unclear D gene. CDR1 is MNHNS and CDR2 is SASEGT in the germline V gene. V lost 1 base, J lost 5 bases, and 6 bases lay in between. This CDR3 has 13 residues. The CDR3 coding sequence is TGTGCCAGCAGTGAAGATGAGGACAATGAGCAGTTCTTC. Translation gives CASSEDEDNEQFF.

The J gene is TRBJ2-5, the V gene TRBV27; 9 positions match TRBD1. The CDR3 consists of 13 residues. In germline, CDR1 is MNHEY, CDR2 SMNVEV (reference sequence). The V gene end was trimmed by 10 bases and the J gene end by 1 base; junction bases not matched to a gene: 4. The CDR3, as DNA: TGTGCCACCGGGACAGGGATCCAAGAGACCCAGTACTTC. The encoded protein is CATGTGIQETQYF.

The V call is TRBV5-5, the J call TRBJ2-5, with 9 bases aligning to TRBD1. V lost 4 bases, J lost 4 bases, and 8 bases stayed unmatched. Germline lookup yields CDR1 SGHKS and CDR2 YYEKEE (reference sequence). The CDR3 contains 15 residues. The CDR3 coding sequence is TGTGCCAGCAGCCGTATTACAGGGGGCGGAGAGACCCAGTACTTC. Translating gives CASSRITGGGETQYF.

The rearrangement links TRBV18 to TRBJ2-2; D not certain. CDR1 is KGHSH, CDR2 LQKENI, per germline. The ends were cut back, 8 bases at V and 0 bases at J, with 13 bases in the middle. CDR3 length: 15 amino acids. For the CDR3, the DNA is TGTGCCAGCCCTAAGACAAACGCGAACACCGGGGAGCTGTTTTTT. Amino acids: CASPKTNANTGELFF.

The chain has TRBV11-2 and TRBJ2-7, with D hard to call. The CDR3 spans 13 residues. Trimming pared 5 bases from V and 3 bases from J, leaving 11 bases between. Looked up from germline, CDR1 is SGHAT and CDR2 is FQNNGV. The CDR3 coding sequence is TGTGCCAGCAGCCAGGTCCGGAACTACGAGCAGTACTTC. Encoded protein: CASSQVRNYEQYF.

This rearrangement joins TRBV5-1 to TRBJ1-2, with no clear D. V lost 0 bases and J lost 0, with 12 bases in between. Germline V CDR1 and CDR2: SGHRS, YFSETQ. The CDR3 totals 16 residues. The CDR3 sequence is CASSLVGREANYGYTF. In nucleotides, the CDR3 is TGCGCCAGCAGCTTGGTAGGGCGGGAAGCTAACTATGGCTACACCTTC.

The CDR3 loop reads CASSTTSGSSYEQYF. The CDR3 DNA is TGTGCCAGCAGTACGACTAGCGGGAGTTCCTACGAGCAGTACTTC. The chain recombines TRBV6-6 with TRBJ2-7, with TRBD2 identical over 12 bases. Per the germline V gene, CDR1 is MNHNY and CDR2 is SVGAGI (reference sequence). V lost 5 bases to trimming and J lost 1 base; unmatched junction nucleotides: 3. This CDR3 is 15 amino acids long.

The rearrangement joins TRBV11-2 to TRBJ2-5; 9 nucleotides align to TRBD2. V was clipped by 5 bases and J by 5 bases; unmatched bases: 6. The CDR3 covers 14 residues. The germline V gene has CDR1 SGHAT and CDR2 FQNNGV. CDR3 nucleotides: TGTGCCAGCAGCCGACTAGCGGAGGGGGAGACCCAGTACTTC. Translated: CASSRLAEGETQYF.

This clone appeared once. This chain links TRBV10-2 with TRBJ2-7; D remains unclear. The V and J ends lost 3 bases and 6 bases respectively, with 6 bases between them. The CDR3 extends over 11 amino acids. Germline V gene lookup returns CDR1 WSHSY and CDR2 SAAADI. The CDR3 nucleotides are TGCGCCAGCAGTGACGGCGGCGAGCAGTACTTC. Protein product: CASSDGGEQYF.

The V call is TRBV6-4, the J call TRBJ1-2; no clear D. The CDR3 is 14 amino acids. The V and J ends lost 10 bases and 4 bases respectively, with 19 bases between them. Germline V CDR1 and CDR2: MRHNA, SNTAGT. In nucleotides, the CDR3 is TGTGCCACCTCCCCCGGTTTACCCGGCTATGGCTACACCTTC. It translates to CATSPGLPGYGYTF.

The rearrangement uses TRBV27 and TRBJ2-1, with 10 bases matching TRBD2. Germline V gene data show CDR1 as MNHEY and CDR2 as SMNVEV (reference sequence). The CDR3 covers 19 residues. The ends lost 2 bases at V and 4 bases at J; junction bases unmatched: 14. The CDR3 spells CASSLKKREGPLYYNEQFF. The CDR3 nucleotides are TGTGCCAGCAGTTTAAAGAAGCGGGAGGGTCCTCTTTATTACAATGAGCAGTTCTTC.